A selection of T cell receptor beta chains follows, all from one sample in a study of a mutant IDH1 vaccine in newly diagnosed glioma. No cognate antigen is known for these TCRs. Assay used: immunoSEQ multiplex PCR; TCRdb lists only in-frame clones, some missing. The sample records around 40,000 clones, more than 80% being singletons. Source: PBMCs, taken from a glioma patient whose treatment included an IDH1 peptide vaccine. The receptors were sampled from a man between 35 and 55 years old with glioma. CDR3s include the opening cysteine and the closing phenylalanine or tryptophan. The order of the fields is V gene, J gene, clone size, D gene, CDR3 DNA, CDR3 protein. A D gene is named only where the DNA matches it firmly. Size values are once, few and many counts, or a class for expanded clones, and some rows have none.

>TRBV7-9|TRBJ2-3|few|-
TGTGCCAGCAGCCCGTCGTCCAAACGCGGAGATACGCAGTATTTT
CASSPSSKRGDTQYF
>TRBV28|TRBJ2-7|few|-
TGTGCCAGCAGTTTACCCCCCCGGGCGTTCATGACCTACGAGCAGTACTTC
CASSLPPRAFMTYEQYF
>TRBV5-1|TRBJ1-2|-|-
TGCGCCAGCAGCTTGGCATCTTCGGACAGAAGCTACACCTTC
CASSLASSDRSYTF
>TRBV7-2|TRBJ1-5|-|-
TGTGCCAGCAGCTGGGGCAGGGGCAATCAGCCCCAGCATTTT
CASSWGRGNQPQHF
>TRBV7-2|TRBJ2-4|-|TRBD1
TGTGCCAGCAGCTTAGCGGGACAGGGGATAGGCATTCAGTACTTC
CASSLAGQGIGIQYF
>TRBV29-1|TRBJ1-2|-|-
TGCAGCGTCCCCTCGGGGGGCGGAGGAAGAGCTAACTATGGCTACACCTTC
CSVPSGGGGRANYGYTF
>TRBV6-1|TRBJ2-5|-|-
TGTGCCAGCTCCGATGGTTTACGAGAGACCCAGTACTTC
CASSDGLRETQYF
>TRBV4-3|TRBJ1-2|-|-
TGCGCCAGCAGCCAATCTCCTTCGGCAGGCTACTATGGCTACACCTTC
CASSQSPSAGYYGYTF
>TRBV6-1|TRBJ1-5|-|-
TGTGCCAGCAGTGGACAGGACCATAGCAATCAGCCCCAGCATTTT
CASSGQDHSNQPQHF
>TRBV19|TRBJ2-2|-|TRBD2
TGTGCCAGTAGTATGACTAGCGGACAGGGGGAGCTGTTTTTT
CASSMTSGQGELFF
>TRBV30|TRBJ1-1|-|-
TGTGCCTGGAGTGTAGGAGGGGGCACTGAAGCTTTCTTT
CAWSVGGGTEAFF
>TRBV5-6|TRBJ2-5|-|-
TGTGCCAGCAGCTCAGCCGGGGGTCAAGAGACCCAGTACTTC
CASSSAGGQETQYF
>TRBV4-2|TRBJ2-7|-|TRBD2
TGTGCCAGCAGCCAAGAGGGTGGGGCTAGCGGGAACTACGAGCAGTACTTC
CASSQEGGASGNYEQYF
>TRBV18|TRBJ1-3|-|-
TGTGCCAGCTCGGCGCTAGTGACAGGAAGCTCTGGAAACACCATATATTTT
CASSALVTGSSGNTIYF
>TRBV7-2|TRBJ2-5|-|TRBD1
TGTGCCAGCAGCTTAGATCTTTACAGGGGGAGAAGAGAGACCCAGTACTTC
CASSLDLYRGRRETQYF
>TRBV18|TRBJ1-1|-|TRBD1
TGTGCCAGCTCCGACAGGGGGAGCACTGAAGCTTTCTTT
CASSDRGSTEAFF
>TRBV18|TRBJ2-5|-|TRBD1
TGTGCCAGCTCACCACTAGTACAGGGGGAGACCCAGTACTTC
CASSPLVQGETQYF
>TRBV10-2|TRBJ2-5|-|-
TGCGCCAGCAGTGAGTCTGGGGCCAGCGTGGGGACCCAGTACTTC
CASSESGASVGTQYF
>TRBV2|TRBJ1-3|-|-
TGTGCCAGCAGTGAAACGGATGTGATAGGGTCCGGAAACACCATATATTTT
CASSETDVIGSGNTIYF
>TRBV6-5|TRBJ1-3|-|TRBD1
TGTGCCAGCAGTATTACAGGGGAGAAGGGAAACACCATATATTTT
CASSITGEKGNTIYF
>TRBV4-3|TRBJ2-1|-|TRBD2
TGCGCCAGCAGCCAAGATGCGACTAGCGGGAGTTTCGTGCGGGATGAGCAGTTCTTC
CASSQDATSGSFVRDEQFF
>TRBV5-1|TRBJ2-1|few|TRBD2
TGCGCCAGCAGCTTGGCGGTTCTAGCGGGCCCCAATGAGCAGTTCTTC
CASSLAVLAGPNEQFF
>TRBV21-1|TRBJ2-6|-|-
TGTGCCAGTGACAGCTCTGGGGCCAACGTCCTGACTTTC
CASDSSGANVLTF
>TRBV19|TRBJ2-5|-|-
TGTGCCACTGGGGGGAACATGCAAGAGACCCAGTACTTC
CATGGNMQETQYF
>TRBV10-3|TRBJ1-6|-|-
TGTGCCATCAGTGAGGTGGCGCGAGGAGAGTCCTATAATTCACCCCTCCACTTT
CAISEVARGESYNSPLHF
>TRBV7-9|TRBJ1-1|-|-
TGTGCCAGCAGCTTGATACAACAGGGTGAAGCTTTCTTT
CASSLIQQGEAFF
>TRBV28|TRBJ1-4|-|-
TGTGCCAGCAGTTTTGGGGTGGTTGTCGAGGAAAAACTGTTTTTT
CASSFGVVVEEKLFF
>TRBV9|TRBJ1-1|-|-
TGTGCCAGCAGCGTAGATCCCGAGGGCACTGAAGCTTTCTTT
CASSVDPEGTEAFF
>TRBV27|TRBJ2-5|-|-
TGTGCCAGCAGTCACAGGGAAGAGACCCAGTACTTC
CASSHREETQYF